This T cell receptor beta chain was documented in a study of beta chain features in type 1 diabetes. Study as a whole: Taken together, all samples contributed approximately 110 million examined sorted cells. Broader study findings: TCRB CDR3s from Type 1 diabetes patients were moderately but significantly shorter in all four CD4+ subsets. PCR, the amplification step, might favor shorter templates, equally in patients and controls.

Sampling consisted of one heparinised blood draw per donor, averaging about 110 mL. Sorted CD4+ subsets: naive, central memory, regulatory, stem cell-like memory (CD45RO/CCR7/CD25/CD127/CD95/CD27 panel). Germline CDR1 and CDR2: SEHNR and FQNEAQ (reference sequence). V dropped 2 bases and J dropped 10 bases, with 18 bases sitting between them. There are 15 residues in the CDR3. Sequencing targeted expressed TCRB transcripts, as all isolated RNA had been reverse transcribed. Sequenced by immunoSEQ multiplex PCR; TCRdb stores in-frame clones only, minus some. This sample carries over 650,000 clones, around an eighth of them seen once, and the ten largest clones take just under 0.04%. This clone was observed a few times. The antigen remains undetermined.

The sequenced sample consisted of naive CD4+ T cells from blood. This TCR came from a man between 18 and 29 years old with type 1 diabetes. The chain uses TRBV7-9 and TRBJ2-1, with D perhaps TRBD2 (6 bases). The CDR3 region has the DNA TGTGCCAGCAGCTTAACGAGTCGGACGGGAGAGGAGCAGTTCTTC. This gives the protein CASSLTSRTGEEQFF.